Below are 16 T cell receptor beta chains sequenced from a single sample in a study of cytomegalovirus exposure and HLA in healthy donors. With 60 Vbeta and 13 Jbeta primers, the PCR was carried out. This table comes from immunoSEQ multiplex PCR, and its TCRdb copy is limited to in-frame clones, with some not included. The table has roughly 100,000 clones, 76% seen once. The material sequenced was PBMCs. These receptors were taken from a man aged 40-50 years in good health and CMV-seropositive.

About this clone itself: At one boundary the junction diverges from the germline segment, which might be a read error. The V call is TRBV7-3, the J call TRBJ2-6; maybe TRBD1 (5 bases). This CDR3 has 15 residues. The germline V gene encodes CDR1 SGHTA and CDR2 FQGTGA. Written as DNA, the CDR3 is TGTGCCAGCAGCTTAACAGGGGCTGGGGCCAACGGCCTGACTTTC. Encoded protein: CASSLTGAGANGLTF.

This sequence joins TRBV7-2 and TRBJ2-5; 15 nucleotides line up with TRBD2. Germline V CDR1 and CDR2: SGHTA, FQGNSA. This CDR3 is 16 amino acids long. V lost 5 bases to trimming and J lost 5 bases; unmatched junction nucleotides: 6. CDR3 sequence (DNA): TGTGCCAGCAGCCGGGGACTAGCGGGGGGCGGGGAGACCCAGTACTTC. Amino acid sequence: CASSRGLAGGGETQYF. The full variable domain, rest sourced from reference TRBV7-2 and TRBJ2-5, is GAGVSQSPSNKVTEKGKDVELRCDPISGHTALYWYRQSLGQGLEFLIYFQGNSAPDKSGLPSDRFSAERTGGSVSTLTIQRTQQEDSAVYLCASSRGLAGGGETQYFGPGTRLLVL.

The CDR3 DNA follows: TGTGCCTCCGGAGGAGTCACCGGGGAGCTGTTTTTT. Protein sequence: CASGGVTGELFF. The V and J genes are TRBV6-1 and TRBJ2-2; D might be TRBD2 (5 bases). The CDR3 consists of 12 residues. The germline V and J ends were trimmed by 11 bases and 4 bases, with 11 bases remaining between them. Germline-derived CDR1 and CDR2 are MNHNS and SASEGT.

This chain joins TRBV7-2 and TRBJ1-2; 7 nucleotides line up with TRBD1. The CDR3 has 16 residues. Germline-derived CDR1 and CDR2 are SGHTA and FQGNSA. V was pared by 1 base and J by 4 bases, with 9 bases of the junction left unmatched. For the CDR3, the DNA is TGTGCCAGCAGCTTAGGGGGGTCCCGGGACAGCTATGGCTACACCTTC. This translates into CASSLGGSRDSYGYTF.

The genes are TRBV27 and TRBJ2-7; TRBD2 matches 15 bases. The V gene end was trimmed by 2 bases and the J gene end by 0 bases; junction bases not matched to a gene: 14. CDR3 size: 21 residues. Per the germline V gene, CDR1 is MNHEY and CDR2 is SMNVEV (reference sequence). DNA for the CDR3: TGTGCCAGCAGTTTAGGGACTAGCGGGAGGCCCATCAAAGGTAGCTCCTACGAGCAGTACTTC. It codes for CASSLGTSGRPIKGSSYEQYF.

Here the CDR3 DNA reads TGCAGCGTCAAGGACAGCCGTGAAAAACTGTTTTTT. This codes for CSVKDSREKLFF. The chain carries TRBV29-1 and TRBJ1-4; a weak D match, TRBD1 (6 bases). Germline loops: CDR1 SQVTM, CDR2 ANQGSEA. V was pared by 6 bases and J by 7 bases, with 12 bases between. This CDR3 is built from 12 residues.

The chain is built from TRBV6-1 and TRBJ1-2; no firm D call. This CDR3 region has 15 residues. From germline, CDR1 is MNHNS and CDR2 SASEGT. V was clipped by 1 base and J by 3 bases, with 12 bases between them. In nucleotides, the CDR3 is TGTGCCAGCAGTGAAGAGGTCACAGAGTACTATGGCTACACCTTC. It codes for CASSEEVTEYYGYTF.

This clone was counted once. CDR3 in DNA: TGTGCCACCAGCAGGGGCAACACCGGGGAGCTGTTTTTT. This sequence encodes CATSRGNTGELFF. This chain links TRBV15 with TRBJ2-2, with no clear D. Trimming removed 3 bases from V and 2 bases from J, with 4 bases in between. Germline V lookup: CDR1 LNHNV, CDR2 YYDKDF (reference sequence). The CDR3 loop spans 13 amino acids. Filled out from reference TRBV15 and TRBJ2-2, the complete variable domain reads DAMVIQNPRYQVTQFGKPVTLSCSQTLNHNVMYWYQQKSSQAPKLLFHYYDKDFNNEADTPDNFQSRRPNTSFCFLDIRSPGLGDTAMYLCATSRGNTGELFFGEGSRLTVL.

The V call is TRBV5-4, the J call TRBJ2-5; D perhaps matches TRBD1 (6 bases). The J call is doubtful: the DNA matches TRBJ2-7 better. The CDR3 has 16 residues. Germline V lookup: CDR1 SGHNT, CDR2 YYREEE (reference sequence). This CDR3 is CASSPPGAARQYEQYF. CDR3 in DNA: TGTGCCAGCAGCCCGCCAGGGGCCGCGCGACAATACGAGCAGTACTTC.

The rearrangement links TRBV19 to TRBJ2-2, with D possibly being TRBD2 (5 bases). Germline values: CDR1 LNHDA, CDR2 SQIVND (reference sequence). V lost 3 bases, J lost 4 bases, and 12 bases lay in between. This CDR3 is 15 amino acids long. CDR3 nucleotide sequence: TGTGCCAGTAGTATTGCTGGTCGGGGCACCGGGGAGCTGTTTTTT. Residues: CASSIAGRGTGELFF.

J is TRBJ2-5 and V is TRBV19; D uncertain. The germline V gene has CDR1 LNHDA and CDR2 SQIVND (reference sequence). Deletions cut 0 bases from V and 3 bases from J, with 2 bases between. There are 12 residues in the CDR3. CDR3 loop: CASSIDEETQYF. CDR3 sequence (DNA): TGTGCCAGTAGTATAGACGAAGAGACCCAGTACTTC.

This clone was seen a few times. This chain links TRBV30 with TRBJ1-4; D possibly corresponds to TRBD1 (5 bases). The germline V gene encodes CDR1 GTSNPN and CDR2 SVGIG (reference sequence). The CDR3 runs to 14 residues. Trimming pared 3 bases from V and 8 bases from J, leaving 16 bases between. This chain's CDR3 is CAWSRSGGAEKLFF. CDR3 bases: TGTGCCTGGAGCCGCAGCGGGGGAGCCGAAAAACTGTTTTTT.

The table lists this clone with a count of one. This rearrangement joins TRBV9 to TRBJ1-1; D is uncertain. The V end lost 2 bases, the J end lost 4 bases, and 9 bases lay between the germline ends. Germline loops: CDR1 SGDLS, CDR2 YYNGEE. This CDR3 is 13 amino acids long. The CDR3 DNA is TGTGCCAGCAGCGTGGTTGAGGGCACTGAAGCTTTCTTT. Translated: CASSVVEGTEAFF.

The rearrangement uses TRBV28 and TRBJ1-5; 8 bases agree with TRBD1. Per germline, CDR1 MDHEN and CDR2 SYDVKM. This CDR3 is 17 amino acids long. After removal of 1 base from V and 6 bases from J, the junction contained 11 bases not matched to a gene. CDR3 sequence (DNA): TGTGCCAGCAGTTTATTGGGTGGGGGGACAGGTTCTCAGCCCCAGCATTTT. Its translation: CASSLLGGGTGSQPQHF.

The gene calls are TRBV4-3 and TRBJ2-6, with 9 bases aligning to TRBD1. Germline CDR1 is LGHNA and CDR2 is YSLEER. V gave up 0 bases and J gave up 0 bases; unmatched junction bases: 3. This CDR3 comprises 18 residues. The CDR3 reads CASSQDGQGTSGANVLTF. In DNA, the CDR3 is TGCGCCAGCAGCCAAGACGGACAGGGGACCTCTGGGGCCAACGTCCTGACTTTC.

This clone was found once. The CDR3 reads CASSSVGGEQYF. The CDR3 DNA sequence: TGTGCCAGCAGCTCCGTGGGGGGCGAGCAGTACTTC. The gene calls are TRBV7-9 and TRBJ2-7; maybe TRBD2 (6 bases). Germline V gene lookup returns CDR1 SEHNR and CDR2 FQNEAQ (reference sequence). V gave up 4 bases and J gave up 6 bases, with 10 bases separating them. The CDR3 is 12 residues long.